This TCR beta chain was found in a study of beta chain bispecific antibodies for T cell cancers. Either OKT3 anti-CD3 antibody or CD3/CD28 beads expanded T cells from blood mononuclear cells over roughly 3 days. Jurkat-T cell coculture with anti-TRBV12, compared with an anti-CD19 control. TCRdb used MiXCR to reprocess the 5' RACE reads, holding one entry per CDR3 protein. The data contain 20,000 to 25,000 distinct CDR3 sequences, about 2% of them singletons. Note on this clonotype: Its target is not known.

V was cut by 0 bases and J by 6 bases, with 8 bases left in between. The CDR3 extends over 12 amino acids. CDR1 and CDR2 from the germline V gene are DFQATT and SNEGSKA (reference sequence). Study outcomes and limitations: Apart from targeted and closely related genes, other TRBV families appeared unaffected by TRBV-directed bispecific antibodies. In these mixed samples, most targeted TRBV reads derived from the leukemia cell line. Anti-TRBV12 exposure, compared with anti-CD19, reduced the TRBV12-3 proportion of TRBV signal by about 99%.

Sequences were derived from healthy donor T cells cultured with leukemia cells, sampled from a culture containing a bispecific antibody targeting TCR Vbeta12. V gene TRBV20-1 combines with J gene TRBJ1-2; D not resolved. The receptor was isolated from a human donor in good health. Some clones in this sample may be carry-over from other donors' samples. The CDR3 DNA follows: TGCAGTGCTAGAGAACGGACCCATGGCTACACCTTC. Translating gives CSARERTHGYTF.